The next 19 T cell receptor beta chains were all read from a single sample in a study of cytomegalovirus exposure and HLA in healthy donors. Amplification used 60 Vbeta primers and 13 Jbeta primers. Only in-frame clones appear in the TCRdb table, and some are missing; sequencing was by immunoSEQ multiplex PCR. The sample holds some 130,000 clones; 79% are singletons and the top ten take 6% to 7.5%. Material: PBMCs. The receptor source for this set is a man aged 40-49 years in good health and CMV-seropositive.

This chain links TRBV7-6 with TRBJ2-3; 8 nucleotides match TRBD2. V was clipped by 10 bases and J by 5 bases; unmatched bases: 11. Germline CDR1 and CDR2: SGHVS and FNYEAQ. This CDR3 contains 14 residues. The CDR3 loop reads CATGRLAGGDTQYF. The DNA of the CDR3 is TGTGCCACCGGTCGGCTAGCGGGTGGAGATACGCAGTATTTT.

The rearrangement joins TRBV10-1 to TRBJ2-2, with TRBD2 matching 8 bases. Germline CDR1 is WNHNN and CDR2 is SYGVQD (reference sequence). Germline trimming cut 2 bases from V and 6 bases from J; bases unmatched to any gene: 8. The CDR3 is made up of 16 amino acids. CDR3 sequence reads: CASSETGAGVPGELFF. The CDR3 DNA is TGCGCCAGCAGTGAGACCGGAGCGGGAGTCCCCGGGGAGCTGTTTTTT.

The genes are TRBV5-5 and TRBJ1-2, with D hard to call. CDR3 length: 14 amino acids. Germline CDR1 is SGHKS and CDR2 is YYEKEE (reference sequence). V lost 4 bases, J lost 5 bases, and 15 bases lay in between. CDR3 DNA: TGTGCCAGCAGCCCTCGAGGGTCGGGGTATGGCTACACCTTC. It encodes CASSPRGSGYGYTF. Looking up the rest from reference TRBV5-5 and TRBJ1-2 gives the full variable domain: DAGVTQSPTHLIKTRGQQVTLRCSPISGHKSVSWYQQVLGQGPQFIFQYYEKEERGRGNFPDRFSARQFPNYSSELNVNALLLGDSALYLCASSPRGSGYGYTFGSGTRLTVV.

The chain is built from TRBV18 and TRBJ2-7; 7 bases line up with TRBD2. The CDR3 is 14 residues long. J was trimmed by 3 bases and V by 4 bases; bases with no gene match: 6. Germline V CDR1 and CDR2: KGHSH, LQKENI. The CDR3 nucleotides read TGTGCCAGCTCACGCGGCGGCGGGAGCTACGAGCAGTACTTC. It specifies CASSRGGGSYEQYF.

The gene calls are TRBV4-2 and TRBJ1-4; D perhaps matches TRBD1 (6 bases). Trimming stripped 4 bases from V and 4 bases from J, with 16 bases between. Germline V lookup: CDR1 LGHNA, CDR2 YNFKEQ. This CDR3 region has 16 residues. CDR3 DNA: TGTGCCAGCAGCCCAAACCGAGGGGGATTTAATGAAAAACTGTTTTTT. Protein: CASSPNRGGFNEKLFF.

V gene TRBV11-2 combines with J gene TRBJ1-1; D not resolved. Germline loops: CDR1 SGHAT, CDR2 FQNNGV. V was trimmed by 3 bases and J by 2 bases, leaving 7 bases between them. CDR3 size: 13 residues. CDR3 amino acids: CASSFGRNTEAFF. In DNA, the CDR3 is TGTGCCAGCAGCTTTGGCAGAAACACTGAAGCTTTCTTT.

This chain uses TRBV6-1 with TRBJ2-5, with no clear D. Germline lookup yields CDR1 MNHNS and CDR2 SASEGT. Trimming stripped 6 bases from V and 0 bases from J, with 5 bases between. The CDR3 loop spans 12 amino acids. The CDR3 protein is CASRAHQETQYF. The CDR3 DNA reads TGTGCCAGCAGAGCCCACCAAGAGACCCAGTACTTC.

Only a few counts were recorded for this clone. The chain employs TRBV18 and TRBJ2-1; D call uncertain. CDR3 length equals 15 residues. The germline gives CDR1 KGHSH, CDR2 LQKENI. V shed 8 bases and J shed 0 bases, with 14 bases lying between them. The CDR3 sequence is CASTTSASSYNEQFF. For the CDR3, the DNA is TGTGCCAGCACGACATCAGCCTCCTCCTACAATGAGCAGTTCTTC.

This clone was picked up a small number of times. The chain couples TRBV27 to TRBJ1-5, with D uncertain. V was cut by 6 bases and J by 0 bases, with 15 bases left in between. The CDR3 length is 16 residues. Germline values: CDR1 MNHEY, CDR2 SMNVEV (reference sequence). The CDR3 DNA reads TGTGCCAGCAGGCCAGTCGTTTCGTATAGCAATCAGCCCCAGCATTTT. It codes for CASRPVVSYSNQPQHF.

The chain uses TRBV28 and TRBJ2-7, with 8 bases matching TRBD2. There are 16 residues in the CDR3. Looked up from germline, CDR1 is MDHEN and CDR2 is SYDVKM. The ends lost 7 bases at V and 1 base at J; junction bases unmatched: 12. CDR3 sequence: CASTTLAGSRSYEQYF. The CDR3 nucleotides read TGTGCCAGCACTACCTTAGCGGGAAGTAGGTCCTACGAGCAGTACTTC. Together with reference TRBV28 and TRBJ2-7, the CDR3 gives the full variable domain: DVKVTQSSRYLVKRTGEKVFLECVQDMDHENMFWYRQDPGLGLRLIYFSYDVKMKEKGDIPEGYSVSREKKERFSLILESASTNQTSMYLCASTTLAGSRSYEQYFGPGTRLTVT.

The rearrangement links TRBV27 to TRBJ2-1; D gene ambiguous. CDR1 is MNHEY, CDR2 SMNVEV, per germline (reference sequence). The CDR3 consists of 13 residues. V lost 4 bases and J lost 6, with 10 bases in between. The CDR3 sequence is CASSSSEVNEQFF. CDR3 nucleotides: TGTGCCAGCAGTTCCTCTGAGGTCAATGAGCAGTTCTTC.

The J gene is TRBJ2-1, the V gene TRBV27; TRBD1 matches 8 bases. With 5 bases clipped from V and 7 bases from J, the junction kept 10 bases outside the gene matches. Per germline, CDR1 MNHEY and CDR2 SMNVEV (reference sequence). This CDR3 region has 15 residues. CDR3 sequence: CASSVRQGPLNEQFF. The CDR3 DNA follows: TGTGCCAGCAGTGTAAGACAGGGGCCCTTGAATGAGCAGTTCTTC.

The CDR3 bases are TGTGCCAGCAAGGGTTTCGGGAGTTCACCCCTCCACTTT. Translating it yields CASKGFGSSPLHF. The V gene is TRBV6-1, the J gene TRBJ1-6; D not certain. V lost 7 bases and J lost 9, with 13 bases in between. This CDR3 spans 13 amino acids. Germline V gives CDR1 MNHNS, CDR2 SASEGT.

CDR3 nucleotide sequence: TGCGCCAGCAGCCAAGATTCCCGGGAGCAGTTCTTC. Protein sequence: CASSQDSREQFF. The chain employs TRBV4-1 and TRBJ2-1; D call uncertain. The CDR3 is 12 amino acids. The germline gives CDR1 MGHRA, CDR2 YSYEKL. Trimming cost V 0 bases and J 10 bases, with 7 bases left between them.

The V and J genes are TRBV19 and TRBJ2-2; the D gene is possibly TRBD1 (6 bases). Trimming removed 3 bases from V and 6 bases from J, with 11 bases in between. CDR1 is LNHDA, CDR2 SQIVND, per germline (reference sequence). This CDR3 region has 14 residues. DNA of the CDR3: TGTGCCAGTAGTATGGACAGTCAGGCCGGGGAGCTGTTTTTT. It encodes CASSMDSQAGELFF.

The CDR3 sequence: CASSYSGGSSYNEQFF. CDR3 DNA sequence: TGTGCCAGCAGTTACTCCGGCGGGAGCTCCTACAATGAGCAGTTCTTC. This chain links TRBV6-5 with TRBJ2-1; 7 bases map to TRBD2. The V gene's germline CDR1 is MNHEY and CDR2 SVGAGI. The CDR3 contains 16 residues. Unmatched junction bases numbered 2, after V lost 0 bases and J lost 0 bases.

The rearrangement links TRBV6-5 to TRBJ1-2; a weak D match, TRBD1 (6 bases). Germline V gene sequence: CDR1 MNHEY, CDR2 SVGAGI. CDR3 size: 15 residues. The V end lost 2 bases, the J end lost 8 bases, and 18 bases lay between the germline ends. Here the CDR3 DNA reads TGTGCCAGCAGTTACCAACAGGGAACTGGTCGCGGCTACACCTTC. It specifies CASSYQQGTGRGYTF.

A few counts support this clone. The CDR3 loop reads CASSSNGLAEANEQFF. The CDR3 coding sequence is TGTGCCAGCAGCTCCAACGGACTAGCGGAAGCCAATGAGCAGTTCTTC. The chain employs TRBV7-7 and TRBJ2-1, with 10 bases fitting TRBD2. The germline gives CDR1 SSHAT, CDR2 FNYEAQ (reference sequence). J lost 6 bases, V lost 4 bases, and 9 bases had no gene match. The CDR3 spans 16 residues.

This clone was seen a few times. The CDR3 DNA follows: TGTGCCAGCAGCTTAAGGGCCCTCTGGACAGCTATCTCTGGAAACACCATATATTTT. It is translated as CASSLRALWTAISGNTIYF. The chain is built from TRBV7-9 and TRBJ1-3, with D perhaps TRBD1 (6 bases). V dropped 2 bases and J dropped 0 bases, with 20 bases sitting between them. The CDR3 covers 19 residues. Germline loops: CDR1 SEHNR, CDR2 FQNEAQ (reference sequence).